This T cell receptor (beta chain) originates from a study of blood T cells in healthy people across ages. Together with a sample-barcoded 5' primer, a J-beta primer mix was included in a second PCR lasting about 6 to 11 cycles. Each CDR3 protein is one row after TCRdb ran MiXCR on the 5' RACE reads. The profile covers about 780,000 distinct CDR3 sequences, with about 62% appearing a single time and 25% to 30% taken by the ten largest. V lost 11 bases to trimming and J lost 7 bases, with 15 bases between them. This CDR3 comprises 12 residues. CDR1 and CDR2 from the germline V gene are MNHEY and SMNVEV (reference sequence).

Sequenced input: blood. The source of this sequence is a man aged 30 to 39 in good health. The rearrangement links TRBV27 to TRBJ2-1; a weak D match, TRBD2 (6 bases). In nucleotides, the CDR3 is TGTGCCGTGATTGGTGGGGGGAATGAGCAGTTCTTC. Its protein product is CAVIGGGNEQFF.